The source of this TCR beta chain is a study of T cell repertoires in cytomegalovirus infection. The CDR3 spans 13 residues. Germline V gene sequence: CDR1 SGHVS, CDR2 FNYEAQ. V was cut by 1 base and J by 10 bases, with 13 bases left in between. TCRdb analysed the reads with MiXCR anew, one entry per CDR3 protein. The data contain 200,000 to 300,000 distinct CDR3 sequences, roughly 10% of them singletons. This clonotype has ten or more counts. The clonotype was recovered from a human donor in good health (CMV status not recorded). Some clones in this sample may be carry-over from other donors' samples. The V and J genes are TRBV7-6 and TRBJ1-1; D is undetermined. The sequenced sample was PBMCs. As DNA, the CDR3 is TGTGCCAGCAGCTTAGTTGGGGTATCTGGAGCTTTCTTT. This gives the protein CASSLVGVSGAFF. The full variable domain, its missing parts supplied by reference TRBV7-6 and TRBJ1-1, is GAGVSQSPRYKVTKRGQDVALRCDPISGHVSLYWYRQALGQGPEFLTYFNYEAQQDKSGLPNDRFSAERPEGSISTLTIQRTEQRDSAMYRCASSLVGVSGAFFGQGTRLTVV.